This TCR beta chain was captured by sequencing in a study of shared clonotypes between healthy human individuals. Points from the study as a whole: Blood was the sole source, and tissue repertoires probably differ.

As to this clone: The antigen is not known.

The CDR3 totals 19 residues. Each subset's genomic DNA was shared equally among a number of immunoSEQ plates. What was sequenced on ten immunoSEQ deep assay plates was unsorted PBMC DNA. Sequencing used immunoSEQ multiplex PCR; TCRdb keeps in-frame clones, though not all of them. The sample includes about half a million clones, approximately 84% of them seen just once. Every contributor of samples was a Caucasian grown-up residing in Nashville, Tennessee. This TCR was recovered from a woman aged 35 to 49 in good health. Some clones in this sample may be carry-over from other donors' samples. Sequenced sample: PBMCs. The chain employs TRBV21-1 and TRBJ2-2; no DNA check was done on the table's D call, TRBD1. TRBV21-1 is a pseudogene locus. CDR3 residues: CASSKARGHRFANTGELFF. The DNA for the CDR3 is TGTGCCAGCAGCAAAGCGCGAGGACACCGATTCGCGAACACCGGGGAGCTGTTTTTT.